Shown below are 4 T cell receptor beta chains from a single sample sequenced in a study of cytomegalovirus exposure and HLA in healthy donors. PCR was performed using 60 Vbeta and 13 Jbeta primers. Method: immunoSEQ multiplex PCR; TCRdb's copy keeps in-frame clones and lacks some. Among about 38,000 clones listed, 80% to 90% were seen once. Sequenced material: PBMCs. Receptors originate from a woman aged 40 to 49 in good health and CMV-seropositive.

This clone was observed once. This chain links TRBV5-1 with TRBJ2-7, with 8 positions matching TRBD1. Trimming at V came to 2 bases and at J to 3 bases, leaving 10 bases not matched to a gene. The CDR3 sequence is 16 residues long. The germline gives CDR1 SGHRS, CDR2 YFSETQ. CDR3 DNA sequence: TGCGCCAGCAGCTTAACACCGGGACAGGCTAACTACGAGCAGTACTTC. Translation gives CASSLTPGQANYEQYF.

The genes are TRBV7-2 and TRBJ2-7; 7 positions match TRBD1. Germline lookup yields CDR1 SGHTA and CDR2 FQGNSA. Germline trimming cut 5 bases from V and 5 bases from J; bases unmatched to any gene: 3. CDR3 length: 12 residues. CDR3 region: CASSRQGDEQYF. CDR3 DNA: TGTGCCAGCAGCCGTCAGGGGGACGAGCAGTACTTC. The variable domain in full, completed from reference TRBV7-2 and TRBJ2-7, reads GAGVSQSPSNKVTEKGKDVELRCDPISGHTALYWYRQSLGQGLEFLIYFQGNSAPDKSGLPSDRFSAERTGGSVSTLTIQRTQQEDSAVYLCASSRQGDEQYFGPGTRLTVT.

The genes are TRBV10-3 and TRBJ1-3; D ambiguous. V lost 5 bases to trimming and J lost 8 bases, with 13 bases between them. The CDR3 is 13 amino acids. CDR1 is ENHRY and CDR2 is SYGVKD in the germline V gene. CDR3 DNA: TGTGCCATCAGTAACCCCCCCGTAGACACCATATATTTT. Its protein product is CAISNPPVDTIYF.

This clone came up once. V gene TRBV7-2 combines with J gene TRBJ2-2; 7 nucleotides match TRBD1. CDR3 length: 15 residues. V was pared by 2 bases and J by 4 bases, with 4 bases of the junction left unmatched. CDR1 and CDR2 from the germline V gene are SGHTA and FQGNSA. CDR3 bases: TGTGCCAGCAGCTTAACAGGGGCGGGCACCGGGGAGCTGTTTTTT. This translates into CASSLTGAGTGELFF.